This T cell receptor beta chain was sequenced in a study of T cell responses to AZD1222 COVID-19 vaccine. Data came from immunoSEQ multiplex PCR; TCRdb stores just in-frame clones and leaves some out. This table has fewer than 200,000 clones, 70% to 90% appearing once. The germline V gene encodes CDR1 SGHRS and CDR2 YFSETQ. Trimming removed 0 bases at V and 2 bases at J, with 8 bases between. CDR3 length: 14 residues. This sequence joins TRBV5-1 and TRBJ1-1; possibly TRBD1 for D (5 bases). This sequence was found in an adult who received the AZD1222 COVID-19 vaccine. The input for sequencing was peripheral blood, taken 28 days after the second AZD1222 dose. The CDR3 is CASSLEGPNTEAFF. The CDR3 DNA reads as TGCGCCAGCAGCTTGGAGGGACCTAACACTGAAGCTTTCTTT. The full variable domain, with the rest looked up from reference TRBV5-1 and TRBJ1-1, is KAGVTQTPRYLIKTRGQQVTLSCSPISGHRSVSWYQQTPGQGLQFLFEYFSETQRNKGNFPGRFSGRQFSNSRSEMNVSTLELGDSALYLCASSLEGPNTEAFFGQGTRLTVV.